This TCR beta chain was profiled in a study of blood T cell repertoires in COVID-19. For the study at large: There were acute and convalescent COVID-19 samples, and they came from the United States, Italy and Spain.

CDR3 length equals 17 residues. The germline V gene has CDR1 MGHDK and CDR2 SYGVNS. J lost 4 bases, V lost 4 bases, and 10 bases had no gene match. Some clones are missing from TCRdb's copy, which holds only in-frame ones; the method was immunoSEQ multiplex PCR. The table includes approximately 97,000 clones, 91% detected once. The sequencing sample was made of peripheral blood. J is TRBJ1-1 and V is TRBV25-1; 12 bases line up with TRBD1. The clonotype originates from a young man with acute or convalescent COVID-19. The CDR3 DNA reads TGTGCCAGCAGTGCTCTTACCCCGGGACAGGGGGCCACTGAAGCTTTCTTT. This sequence encodes CASSALTPGQGATEAFF.